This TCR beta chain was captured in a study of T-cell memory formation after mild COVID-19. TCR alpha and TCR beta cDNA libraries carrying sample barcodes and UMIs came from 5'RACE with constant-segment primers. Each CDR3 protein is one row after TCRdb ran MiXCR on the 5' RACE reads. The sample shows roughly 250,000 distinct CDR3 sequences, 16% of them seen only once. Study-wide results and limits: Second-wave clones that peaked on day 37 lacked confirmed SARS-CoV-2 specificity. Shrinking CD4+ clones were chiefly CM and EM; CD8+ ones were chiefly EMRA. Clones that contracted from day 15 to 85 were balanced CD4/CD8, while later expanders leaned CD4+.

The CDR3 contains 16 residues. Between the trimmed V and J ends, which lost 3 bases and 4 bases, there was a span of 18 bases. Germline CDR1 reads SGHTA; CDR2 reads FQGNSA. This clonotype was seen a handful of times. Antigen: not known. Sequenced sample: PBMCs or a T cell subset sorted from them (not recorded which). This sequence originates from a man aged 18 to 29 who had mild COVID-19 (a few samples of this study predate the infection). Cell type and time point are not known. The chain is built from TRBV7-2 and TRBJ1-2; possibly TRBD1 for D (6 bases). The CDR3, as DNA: TGTGCCAGCAGCTTCCGATCAGGGGATCGTGGCTATGGCTACACCTTC. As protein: CASSFRSGDRGYGYTF.